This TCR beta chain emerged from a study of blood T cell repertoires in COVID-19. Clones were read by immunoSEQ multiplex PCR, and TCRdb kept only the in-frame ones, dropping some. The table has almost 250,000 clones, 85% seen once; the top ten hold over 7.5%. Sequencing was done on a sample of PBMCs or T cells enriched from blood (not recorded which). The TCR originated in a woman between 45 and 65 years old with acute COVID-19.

In DNA, the CDR3 is TGTGCCAGCAGGATAGACGGAGCCCCGACTAACTATGGCTACACCTTC. Its translation: CASRIDGAPTNYGYTF. This rearrangement joins TRBV5-6 to TRBJ1-2; the D is unclear. V was shortened by 5 bases and J by 0 bases, with 17 bases between the two germline ends. Germline V lookup: CDR1 SGHDT, CDR2 YYEEEE. This CDR3 contains 16 residues.